A few counts support the clone carrying this T cell receptor beta chain. These data belong to a study of blood T cells in healthy people across ages. Alongside a J-beta primer mix, a sample-barcoded 5' primer served in a second PCR lasting about 7 to 12 cycles. Tags on each cDNA molecule came from a template-switch adaptor with 12 random nucleotides. Via MiXCR, TCRdb re-called the 5' RACE reads, giving one row per CDR3 protein. The sample lists hundreds of thousands of distinct CDR3 sequences, approximately 50% occurring once. Germline-derived CDR1 and CDR2 are MNHEY and SVGAGI. This CDR3 region has 14 residues. Between the trimmed V and J ends, which lost 2 bases and 2 bases, there was a span of 8 bases.

This receptor was taken from a woman aged 55 to 70 in good health. Input material: blood. The genes are TRBV6-5 and TRBJ2-3; the D gene is possibly TRBD2 (6 bases). As DNA, the CDR3 is TGTGCCAGCAGTTACCGCGGGACCACAGATACGCAGTATTTT. The encoded protein is CASSYRGTTDTQYF.